Presented here are 16 T cell receptor beta chains from one specimen sequenced in a study of immune cell composition in non-small cell lung cancer. Generated by immunoSEQ multiplex PCR, the TCRdb table keeps only in-frame clones and is missing some. The sample shows about 4,900 clones, around 77% of them seen only once. The specimen sequenced was lung tumor tissue. These receptors were collected from a human donor with non-small cell lung cancer.

This clone was recorded a few times. The rearrangement uses TRBV7-6 and TRBJ1-4; the D is unclear. Trimming cost V 5 bases and J 4 bases, with 11 bases left between them. There are 14 residues in the CDR3. CDR1 and CDR2 from the germline V gene are SGHVS and FNYEAQ. CDR3 nucleotide sequence: TGTGCCAGCAGCAGGTCACAGAATAATGAAAAACTGTTTTTT. It codes for CASSRSQNNEKLFF.

This clone was recorded once. CDR3 residues: CASSSSGVTYEQYF. CDR3 nucleotides: TGTGCCAGCAGCAGTAGCGGGGTTACCTACGAGCAGTACTTC. The gene calls are TRBV13 and TRBJ2-7; 8 bases agree with TRBD2. The CDR3 loop spans 14 amino acids. CDR1 and CDR2 from the germline V gene are PRHDT and FYEKMQ (reference sequence). V lost 5 bases and J lost 2; bases outside the gene matches: 5.

This chain links TRBV14 with TRBJ2-5, with TRBD1 matching 7 bases. The V segment lost 4 bases and the J segment 5 bases; nucleotides outside the gene matches: 7. The CDR3 is 14 residues long. Germline CDR1 SGHDN, CDR2 FVKESK. The CDR3 loop is CASSPRTGGETQYF. DNA for the CDR3: TGTGCCAGCAGCCCTCGGACAGGTGGCGAGACCCAGTACTTC.

The V gene is TRBV5-6, the J gene TRBJ2-2; tentative D call: TRBD2 (5 bases). Germline-derived CDR1 and CDR2 are SGHDT and YYEEEE. The CDR3 totals 15 residues. V was cut by 6 bases and J by 0 bases, with 12 bases left in between. The CDR3 here is CASNYEGANTGELFF. The CDR3 nucleotides are TGTGCCAGCAACTACGAGGGAGCGAACACCGGGGAGCTGTTTTTT. The full variable domain, rest sourced from reference TRBV5-6 and TRBJ2-2, is DAGVTQSPTHLIKTRGQQVTLRCSPKSGHDTVSWYQQALGQGPQFIFQYYEEEERQRGNFPDRFSGHQFPNYSSELNVNALLLGDSALYLCASNYEGANTGELFFGEGSRLTVL.

The chain recombines TRBV29-1 with TRBJ2-7, with 8 bases that match TRBD2. With 6 bases clipped from V and 0 bases from J, the junction kept 13 bases outside the gene matches. The CDR3 length is 16 residues. Per the germline V gene, CDR1 is SQVTM and CDR2 is ANQGSEA. The CDR3 sequence is CSVVKTRAGGSYEQYF. CDR3 sequence (DNA): TGCAGCGTCGTAAAGACCCGCGCGGGGGGCTCCTACGAGCAGTACTTC.

This clone is a singleton in its sample. The chain combines TRBV15 with TRBJ2-2; the match to TRBD1 covers 7 bases. The germline V gene has CDR1 LNHNV and CDR2 YYDKDF (reference sequence). Trimming cost V 3 bases and J 5 bases; bases outside gene matches: 18. CDR3 length equals 19 residues. The CDR3 bases are TGTGCCACCAGCAGCCCCCCGAGGGGGCCAGGGGGTATTACCGGGGAGCTGTTTTTT. Amino acids: CATSSPPRGPGGITGELFF.

The gene calls are TRBV5-6 and TRBJ1-2; D may be TRBD1 (5 bases). Germline V CDR1 and CDR2: SGHDT, YYEEEE. The CDR3 covers 19 residues. V lost 7 bases, J lost 5 bases, and 33 bases lay in between. CDR3 DNA: TGTGCCAGCGACTTTCTGAAGGGGTATAGGAGTGGGGATGATTATGGCTACACCTTC. Translated, it gives CASDFLKGYRSGDDYGYTF.

The rearrangement links TRBV29-1 to TRBJ2-1; D unresolved. The V and J ends lost 3 bases and 0 bases respectively, with 9 bases between them. The germline CDR1 and CDR2 sequences are SQVTM and ANQGSEA. This CDR3 spans 14 amino acids. As DNA, the CDR3 is TGCAGCGTTGATTCACTGAGCTCCTACAATGAGCAGTTCTTC. Protein product: CSVDSLSSYNEQFF.

This clone was counted only a few times. The rearrangement uses TRBV5-1 and TRBJ2-2; 7 bases are shared with TRBD2. Germline lookup yields CDR1 SGHRS and CDR2 YFSETQ. The CDR3 covers 14 residues. Trimming took 5 bases from V and 7 from J; bases not matched to a gene: 8. CDR3 region: CASRPGGTNGELFF. CDR3 sequence (DNA): TGCGCCAGCAGGCCTGGGGGGACTAACGGGGAGCTGTTTTTT. The full variable domain, its missing parts supplied by reference TRBV5-1 and TRBJ2-2, is KAGVTQTPRYLIKTRGQQVTLSCSPISGHRSVSWYQQTPGQGLQFLFEYFSETQRNKGNFPGRFSGRQFSNSRSEMNVSTLELGDSALYLCASRPGGTNGELFFGEGSRLTVL.

This chain uses TRBV5-1 with TRBJ2-3, with 9 positions matching TRBD2. The CDR3 runs to 14 residues. After removal of 5 bases from V and 1 base from J, the junction contained 2 bases not matched to a gene. Germline assignment: CDR1 SGHRS and CDR2 YFSETQ. CDR3 DNA sequence: TGCGCCAGCAGTATAGCGGGGGGCACAGATACGCAGTATTTT. Amino acids: CASSIAGGTDTQYF.

This chain uses TRBV7-3 with TRBJ2-1, with 10 bases aligning to TRBD1. Germline V gene lookup returns CDR1 SGHTA and CDR2 FQGTGA. V trimming: 5 bases; J trimming: 6 bases; junction bases outside the gene matches: 7. The CDR3 has 15 residues. CDR3 nucleotide sequence: TGTGCCAGCAGCGCTGACAGGGGGCGAGGCAATGAGCAGTTCTTC. Its protein product is CASSADRGRGNEQFF.

The chain recombines TRBV9 with TRBJ2-3; 9 positions agree with TRBD2. J lost 5 bases, V lost 0 bases, and 10 bases had no gene match. From germline, CDR1 is SGDLS and CDR2 YYNGEE. This CDR3 spans 17 amino acids. CDR3 region: CASSVGSGGHARDTQYF. For the CDR3, the DNA is TGTGCCAGCAGCGTAGGTAGCGGGGGCCACGCGAGAGATACGCAGTATTTT.

The CDR3 sequence: CASSVDPGGMNTEAFF. The CDR3 DNA sequence: TGTGCCAGCAGCGTAGACCCGGGAGGTATGAACACTGAAGCTTTCTTT. V is TRBV9 and J is TRBJ1-1; D unresolved. V lost 0 bases and J lost 0, with 12 bases in between. Germline CDR1 SGDLS, CDR2 YYNGEE. There are 16 residues in the CDR3.

The chain joins TRBV7-9 to TRBJ2-2, with TRBD1 matching 7 bases. The CDR3 is 18 amino acids. V lost 5 bases and J lost 0; bases outside the gene matches: 12. The V gene's germline CDR1 is SEHNR and CDR2 FQNEAQ (reference sequence). The CDR3 nucleotides read TGTGCCAGCAGCGACCCTCGACAGGGTCAATCGAACACCGGGGAGCTGTTTTTT. Protein sequence: CASSDPRQGQSNTGELFF.

The V and J genes are TRBV6-1 and TRBJ2-7; the match to TRBD2 covers 10 bases. The ends lost 2 bases at V and 3 bases at J; junction bases unmatched: 4. Germline V gene data show CDR1 as MNHNS and CDR2 as SASEGT. CDR3 length: 15 residues. CDR3 bases: TGTGCCAGCAGTGAAATATGGACTAGCGGCTACGAGCAGTACTTC. Translating it yields CASSEIWTSGYEQYF.

This clone has just a few counts. The chain is built from TRBV6-5 and TRBJ1-1; D call uncertain. There are 13 residues in the CDR3. The ends were cut back, 0 bases at V and 11 bases at J, with 13 bases in the middle. Germline lookup yields CDR1 MNHEY and CDR2 SVGAGI. CDR3 bases: TGTGCCAGCAGTTACTCTAGAATAATGGTGGCTTTCTTT. Translation gives CASSYSRIMVAFF.